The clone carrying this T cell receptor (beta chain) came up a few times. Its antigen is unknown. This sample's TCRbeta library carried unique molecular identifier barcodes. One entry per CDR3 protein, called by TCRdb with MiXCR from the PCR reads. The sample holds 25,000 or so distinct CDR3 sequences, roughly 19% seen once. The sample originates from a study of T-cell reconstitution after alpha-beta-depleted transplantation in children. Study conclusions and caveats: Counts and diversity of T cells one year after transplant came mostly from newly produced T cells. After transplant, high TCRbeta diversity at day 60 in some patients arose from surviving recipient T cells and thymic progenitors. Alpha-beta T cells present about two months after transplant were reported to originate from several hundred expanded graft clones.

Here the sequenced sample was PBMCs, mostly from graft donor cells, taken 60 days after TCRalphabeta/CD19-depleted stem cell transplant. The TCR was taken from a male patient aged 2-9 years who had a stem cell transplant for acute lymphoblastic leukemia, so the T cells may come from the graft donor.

The DNA for the CDR3 is TGTGCCAGCAGCCCAAATTCACCCCTCCACTTT. It specifies CASSPNSPLHF. This sequence joins TRBV7-2 and TRBJ1-6; D uncertain. Per the germline V gene, CDR1 is SGHTA and CDR2 is FQGNSA. Trimming removed 5 bases at V and 7 bases at J, with 3 bases between. This CDR3 contains 11 residues.